This record covers a single T cell receptor beta chain. Its specificity is not known. Since all of the isolated RNA was reverse transcribed, expressed TCRB transcripts were what got sequenced. Libraries were prepared by immunoSEQ multiplex PCR; TCRdb keeps only in-frame clonotypes and omits some of them. The sample holds approximately 250,000 clones, roughly 16% seen once. The data belong to a study of beta chain features in type 1 diabetes. Sorting that relied on CD45RO/CCR7/CD25/CD127/CD95/CD27 yielded CD4+ naive, central memory, regulatory and stem cell-like memory cells. Overall study findings and caveats: Sequencing from cDNA could over-represent high-TCR-expressing cells. TCRB CDR3 length was moderately but significantly reduced in all four CD4+ subsets of Type 1 diabetes patients. When VDJ junctions were examined, type 1 diabetes patients showed fewer insertions and more deletions.

J gave up 2 bases and V 4 bases, and 9 bases lay outside the gene matches. Per germline, CDR1 SGHRS and CDR2 YFSETQ. CDR3 length equals 16 residues. Specimen: naive CD4+ T cells from blood. The receptor's source is a man in his thirties or forties with type 1 diabetes. The chain is built from TRBV5-1 and TRBJ2-7; TRBD2 agrees at 10 bases. CDR3 protein: CASSPQLAGSAYEQYF. CDR3 sequence (DNA): TGCGCCAGCAGCCCACAACTAGCGGGAAGCGCCTACGAGCAGTACTTC.